This T cell receptor beta chain was identified in a study of cytomegalovirus exposure and HLA in healthy donors. Study results and caveats: Productive status was seen about 90% or about 30% of the time for most TCR beta V segments in an earlier analysis. The availability of immune exposure information extended only to CMV serostatus.

This PCR relied on a set of 60 Vbeta primers and 13 Jbeta primers. Methods used by the authors: About 12 million of the 75 million to 95 million unique TCR beta chains counted in a later analysis were shared. The data were produced by immunoSEQ multiplex PCR, yet TCRdb's version contains in-frame clones alone and is incomplete. That table gives V, J and clone size, and the DNA gave D and trimming. The repertoire holds 220,000 or so clones, 65% to 80% seen once, with approximately 1.5% in the top ten. As for this clone: What it binds is unknown.

Germline-derived CDR1 and CDR2 are SGHRS and YFSETQ. Trimming cost V 2 bases and J 2 bases; bases outside gene matches: 5. The CDR3 has 16 residues. This receptor was identified in a man aged 50-59 years in good health and CMV-seronegative. This chain connects TRBV5-1 to TRBJ2-3; 10 bases agree with TRBD2. The source material was PBMCs. CDR3 bases: TGCGCCAGCAGCTTCCTAGCGGGAGCGTCCACAGATACGCAGTATTTT. As protein: CASSFLAGASTDTQYF.